This T cell receptor (beta chain) was captured in a study of blood T cell repertoires in COVID-19. In the source study's methods: Amplification with reference gene primers provided the estimates of nucleated cell counts. The protocol was immunoSEQ multiplex PCR, while the TCRdb copy is restricted to in-frame clones and leaves out a portion. Clone size and the V and J calls come from that table; the DNA yielded D and trimming. The sample has about 94,000 clones; just over 85% are singletons. The trim removed 2 bases at V and 8 bases at J, leaving 4 bases unmatched. The V gene's germline CDR1 is MGHRA and CDR2 YSYEKL. The CDR3 sequence is 15 residues long.

The source material was peripheral blood. The receptor was derived from a woman in her sixties in a cohort sampled during active or convalescent COVID-19. The V and J genes are TRBV4-1 and TRBJ2-2; TRBD2 matches 11 bases. The CDR3 sequence: CASSQPTSGSGELFF. In nucleotides, the CDR3 is TGCGCCAGCAGCCAACCCACTAGCGGGAGTGGGGAGCTGTTTTTT.